The clone carrying this TCR beta chain is a singleton in its sample. Its antigen is not known. Primers: 60 Vbeta forward and 13 Jbeta reverse. The repertoire was sequenced with immunoSEQ multiplex PCR; TCRdb's copy has only in-frame clones and lacks some. This table has around 180,000 clones, over 60% appearing once. V lost 2 bases and J 3 bases, leaving 11 bases between the germline ends. Looked up from germline, CDR1 is MRHNA and CDR2 is SNTAGT. The CDR3 has 15 residues. This record belongs to a study of cytomegalovirus exposure and HLA in healthy donors. Whole-study findings and limits: Later analysis identified several of the most significant clusters that appeared linked to common viral pathogens. TCR beta sequences reportedly predicted most subjects' HLA-A and HLA-B alleles accurately.

This chain joins TRBV6-4 and TRBJ2-1; D is ambiguous. The sequence derives from a girl under 18 in good health and CMV-seronegative. The specimen sequenced was PBMCs. The CDR3 sequence: CASSDGSPGYNEQFF. CDR3 nucleotide sequence: TGTGCCAGCAGTGACGGGTCCCCAGGCTACAATGAGCAGTTCTTC.